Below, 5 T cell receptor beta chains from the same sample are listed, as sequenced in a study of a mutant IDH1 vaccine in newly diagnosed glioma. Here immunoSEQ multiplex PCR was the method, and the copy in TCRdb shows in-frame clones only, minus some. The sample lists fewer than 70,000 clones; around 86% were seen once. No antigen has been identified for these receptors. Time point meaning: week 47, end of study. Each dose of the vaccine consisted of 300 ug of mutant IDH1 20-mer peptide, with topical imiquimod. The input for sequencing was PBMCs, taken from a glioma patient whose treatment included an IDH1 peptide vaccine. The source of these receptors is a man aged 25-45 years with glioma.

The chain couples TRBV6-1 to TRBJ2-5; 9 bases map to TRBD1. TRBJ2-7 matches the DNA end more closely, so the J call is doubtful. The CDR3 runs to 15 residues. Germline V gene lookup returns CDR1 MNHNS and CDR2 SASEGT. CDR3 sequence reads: CASTQRSGTGYEQYF. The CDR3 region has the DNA TGTGCCAGCACCCAGAGAAGCGGGACAGGGTACGAGCAGTACTTC.

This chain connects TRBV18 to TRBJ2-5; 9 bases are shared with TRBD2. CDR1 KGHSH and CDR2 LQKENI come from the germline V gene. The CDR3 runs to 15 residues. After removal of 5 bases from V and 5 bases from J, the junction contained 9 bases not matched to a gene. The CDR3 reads CASSTISGGGETQYF. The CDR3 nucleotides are TGTGCCAGCTCAACGATTAGCGGGGGCGGGGAGACCCAGTACTTC.

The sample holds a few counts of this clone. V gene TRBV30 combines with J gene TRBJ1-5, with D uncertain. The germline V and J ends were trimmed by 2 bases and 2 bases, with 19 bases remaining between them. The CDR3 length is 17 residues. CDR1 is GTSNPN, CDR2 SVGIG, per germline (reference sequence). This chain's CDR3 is CAWSPPGWILGNQPQHF. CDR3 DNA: TGTGCCTGGAGTCCCCCGGGGTGGATATTGGGCAATCAGCCCCAGCATTTT.

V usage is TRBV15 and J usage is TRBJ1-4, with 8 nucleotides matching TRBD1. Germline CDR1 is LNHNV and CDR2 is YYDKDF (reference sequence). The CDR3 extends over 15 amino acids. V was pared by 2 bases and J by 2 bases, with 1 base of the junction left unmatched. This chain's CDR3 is CATSRRQGTNEKLFF. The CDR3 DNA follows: TGTGCCACCAGCAGAAGACAGGGGACTAATGAAAAACTGTTTTTT. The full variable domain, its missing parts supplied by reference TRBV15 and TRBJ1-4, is DAMVIQNPRYQVTQFGKPVTLSCSQTLNHNVMYWYQQKSSQAPKLLFHYYDKDFNNEADTPDNFQSRRPNTSFCFLDIRSPGLGDTAMYLCATSRRQGTNEKLFFGSGTQLSVL.

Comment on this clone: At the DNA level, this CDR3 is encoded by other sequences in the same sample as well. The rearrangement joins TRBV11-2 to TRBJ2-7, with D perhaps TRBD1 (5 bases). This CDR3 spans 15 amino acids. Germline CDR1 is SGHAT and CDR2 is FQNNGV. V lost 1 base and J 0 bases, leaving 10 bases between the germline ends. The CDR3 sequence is CASSLGVRASYEQYF. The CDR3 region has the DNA TGTGCCAGCAGCTTAGGAGTCAGGGCCTCCTACGAGCAGTACTTC.